The 10 T cell receptor beta chains listed next were all sequenced from one sample in a study of CD8+CD57+ T cells in acquired aplastic anemia. Sequencing involved patients with CD8+CD57+ cell expansion previously shown by flow cytometry. TCR beta VDJ and CDR3 profiles were obtained from a genomic DNA template. Each CDR3 protein is one row after TCRdb ran MiXCR on the reads. In the table there are over 150,000 distinct CDR3 sequences, roughly 54% of which are singletons. Material: sorted CD4+, CD8+, or CD8+CD57+ T cells (not recorded which) from PBMCs. These receptors were obtained from a human donor with aplastic anemia.

This clonotype was observed many times. The chain combines TRBV15 with TRBJ1-2; 7 bases align to TRBD1. Per the germline V gene, CDR1 is LNHNV and CDR2 is YYDKDF (reference sequence). The V gene end was trimmed by 0 bases and the J gene end by 2 bases; junction bases not matched to a gene: 9. The CDR3 has 17 amino acids. In DNA, the CDR3 is TGTGCCACCAGCAGAGATAATTACGCGGACAGGAACTATGGCTACACCTTC. It translates to CATSRDNYADRNYGYTF.

The chain is built from TRBV19 and TRBJ2-5, with D possibly TRBD2 on 5 matching bases. The CDR3 covers 14 residues. Germline loops: CDR1 LNHDA, CDR2 SQIVND (reference sequence). The ends were cut back, 6 bases at V and 5 bases at J, with 16 bases in the middle. The CDR3 sequence is CASRLGVGAETQYF. CDR3 DNA sequence: TGTGCCAGTAGGCTCGGAGTGGGAGCGGAGACCCAGTACTTC.

V usage is TRBV10-3 and J usage is TRBJ1-5, with D uncertain. The CDR3 runs to 15 residues. Germline CDR1 and CDR2: ENHRY and SYGVKD. V was cut by 4 bases and J by 2 bases, with 12 bases left in between. In DNA, the CDR3 is TGTGCCATCAGTGCCGGCTTGGAGGGCAATCAGCCCCAGCATTTT. This translates into CAISAGLEGNQPQHF.

The chain recombines TRBV11-1 with TRBJ1-2; the D gene is possibly TRBD1 (5 bases). Germline CDR1 and CDR2: SGHAT and FQDESV (reference sequence). The CDR3 loop spans 16 amino acids. V lost 4 bases and J 4 bases, leaving 19 bases between the germline ends. CDR3 coding DNA: TGTGCCAGCAGCTCAAAACGGTCAGGGCCAGTCTATGGCTACACCTTC. Protein product: CASSSKRSGPVYGYTF. The complete variable domain, with remaining parts taken from reference TRBV11-1 and TRBJ1-2, reads EAEVAQSPRYKITEKSQAVAFWCDPISGHATLYWYRQILGQGPELLVQFQDESVVDDSQLPKDRFSAERLKGVDSTLKIQPAELGDSAMYLCASSSKRSGPVYGYTFGSGTRLTVV.

This clonotype was recorded at least ten times. The chain has TRBV7-8 and TRBJ2-7, with TRBD2 matching 11 bases. V lost 2 bases, J lost 3 bases, and 3 bases stayed unmatched. CDR1 is SGHVS, CDR2 FQNEAQ, per germline. The CDR3 covers 15 residues. The CDR3 protein is CASSLPGTSGYEQYF. The CDR3, as DNA: TGTGCCAGCAGCTTACCCGGGACTAGCGGCTACGAGCAGTACTTC. The variable domain in full, with the rest retrieved from reference TRBV7-8 and TRBJ2-7, is GAGVSQSPRYKVAKRGQDVALRCDPISGHVSLFWYQQALGQGPEFLTYFQNEAQLDKSGLPSDRFFAERPEGSVSTLKIQRTQQEDSAVYLCASSLPGTSGYEQYFGPGTRLTVT.

Details on this clonotype: This could be a read error, since a much larger clone is one nucleotide away. The gene calls are TRBV6-1 and TRBJ1-1; unclear D gene. V shed 7 bases and J shed 1 base, with 10 bases lying between them. There are 13 residues in the CDR3. Germline assignment: CDR1 MNHNS and CDR2 SASEGT. CDR3 sequence reads: CASNLGRNTEAFF. The CDR3 coding sequence is TGTGCCAGCAACCTTGGCAGGAACACTGAAGCTTTCTTT.

This clonotype was detected many times. The V gene is TRBV10-3, the J gene TRBJ2-6; D is unclear. The CDR3 covers 16 residues. Germline CDR1 is ENHRY and CDR2 is SYGVKD. The germline V and J ends were trimmed by 10 bases and 0 bases, with 16 bases remaining between them. DNA of the CDR3: TGTGCCACCACTCATCCCGACGGCTCTGGGGCCAACGTCCTGACTTTC. Protein product: CATTHPDGSGANVLTF.

The chain has TRBV7-7 and TRBJ2-5; tentative D call: TRBD2 (6 bases). CDR3 size: 14 residues. V was shortened by 3 bases and J by 2 bases, with 10 bases between the two germline ends. Germline CDR1 SSHAT, CDR2 FNYEAQ (reference sequence). The CDR3 DNA follows: TGTGCCAGCAGCTTCGGAGGGGCGCAAGAGACCCAGTACTTC. Its translation is CASSFGGAQETQYF. The full variable domain, rest sourced from reference TRBV7-7 and TRBJ2-5, is GAGVSQSPRYKVTKRGQDVTLRCDPISSHATLYWYQQALGQGPEFLTYFNYEAQPDKSGLPSDRFSAERPEGSISTLTIQRTEQRDSAMYRCASSFGGAQETQYFGPGTRLLVL.

With respect to this clonotype: A much larger clone differs from this one at a single base, so this may be a read error. The chain recombines TRBV7-3 with TRBJ1-2; the D gene is possibly TRBD1 (6 bases). The CDR3 sequence is 17 residues long. V was shortened by 2 bases and J by 8 bases, with 24 bases between the two germline ends. Germline values: CDR1 SGHTA, CDR2 FQGTGA. This CDR3 is CASSLVRTATPGGGYTF. The CDR3 DNA sequence: TGTGCCAGCAGCTTAGTAAGGACAGCGACACCCGGTGGGGGCTACACCTTC.

Note on this clonotype: A read error may explain this, as a much larger clone is one base away. The chain combines TRBV7-2 with TRBJ1-1, with 7 bases identical to TRBD1. CDR1 SGHTA and CDR2 FQGNSA come from the germline V gene. The CDR3 is 15 amino acids. The CDR3 bases are TGTGCCGGCAGCTTTCCTAGACAGGGACCGTTTGAAGCTTTCTTT. This encodes CAGSFPRQGPFEAFF.